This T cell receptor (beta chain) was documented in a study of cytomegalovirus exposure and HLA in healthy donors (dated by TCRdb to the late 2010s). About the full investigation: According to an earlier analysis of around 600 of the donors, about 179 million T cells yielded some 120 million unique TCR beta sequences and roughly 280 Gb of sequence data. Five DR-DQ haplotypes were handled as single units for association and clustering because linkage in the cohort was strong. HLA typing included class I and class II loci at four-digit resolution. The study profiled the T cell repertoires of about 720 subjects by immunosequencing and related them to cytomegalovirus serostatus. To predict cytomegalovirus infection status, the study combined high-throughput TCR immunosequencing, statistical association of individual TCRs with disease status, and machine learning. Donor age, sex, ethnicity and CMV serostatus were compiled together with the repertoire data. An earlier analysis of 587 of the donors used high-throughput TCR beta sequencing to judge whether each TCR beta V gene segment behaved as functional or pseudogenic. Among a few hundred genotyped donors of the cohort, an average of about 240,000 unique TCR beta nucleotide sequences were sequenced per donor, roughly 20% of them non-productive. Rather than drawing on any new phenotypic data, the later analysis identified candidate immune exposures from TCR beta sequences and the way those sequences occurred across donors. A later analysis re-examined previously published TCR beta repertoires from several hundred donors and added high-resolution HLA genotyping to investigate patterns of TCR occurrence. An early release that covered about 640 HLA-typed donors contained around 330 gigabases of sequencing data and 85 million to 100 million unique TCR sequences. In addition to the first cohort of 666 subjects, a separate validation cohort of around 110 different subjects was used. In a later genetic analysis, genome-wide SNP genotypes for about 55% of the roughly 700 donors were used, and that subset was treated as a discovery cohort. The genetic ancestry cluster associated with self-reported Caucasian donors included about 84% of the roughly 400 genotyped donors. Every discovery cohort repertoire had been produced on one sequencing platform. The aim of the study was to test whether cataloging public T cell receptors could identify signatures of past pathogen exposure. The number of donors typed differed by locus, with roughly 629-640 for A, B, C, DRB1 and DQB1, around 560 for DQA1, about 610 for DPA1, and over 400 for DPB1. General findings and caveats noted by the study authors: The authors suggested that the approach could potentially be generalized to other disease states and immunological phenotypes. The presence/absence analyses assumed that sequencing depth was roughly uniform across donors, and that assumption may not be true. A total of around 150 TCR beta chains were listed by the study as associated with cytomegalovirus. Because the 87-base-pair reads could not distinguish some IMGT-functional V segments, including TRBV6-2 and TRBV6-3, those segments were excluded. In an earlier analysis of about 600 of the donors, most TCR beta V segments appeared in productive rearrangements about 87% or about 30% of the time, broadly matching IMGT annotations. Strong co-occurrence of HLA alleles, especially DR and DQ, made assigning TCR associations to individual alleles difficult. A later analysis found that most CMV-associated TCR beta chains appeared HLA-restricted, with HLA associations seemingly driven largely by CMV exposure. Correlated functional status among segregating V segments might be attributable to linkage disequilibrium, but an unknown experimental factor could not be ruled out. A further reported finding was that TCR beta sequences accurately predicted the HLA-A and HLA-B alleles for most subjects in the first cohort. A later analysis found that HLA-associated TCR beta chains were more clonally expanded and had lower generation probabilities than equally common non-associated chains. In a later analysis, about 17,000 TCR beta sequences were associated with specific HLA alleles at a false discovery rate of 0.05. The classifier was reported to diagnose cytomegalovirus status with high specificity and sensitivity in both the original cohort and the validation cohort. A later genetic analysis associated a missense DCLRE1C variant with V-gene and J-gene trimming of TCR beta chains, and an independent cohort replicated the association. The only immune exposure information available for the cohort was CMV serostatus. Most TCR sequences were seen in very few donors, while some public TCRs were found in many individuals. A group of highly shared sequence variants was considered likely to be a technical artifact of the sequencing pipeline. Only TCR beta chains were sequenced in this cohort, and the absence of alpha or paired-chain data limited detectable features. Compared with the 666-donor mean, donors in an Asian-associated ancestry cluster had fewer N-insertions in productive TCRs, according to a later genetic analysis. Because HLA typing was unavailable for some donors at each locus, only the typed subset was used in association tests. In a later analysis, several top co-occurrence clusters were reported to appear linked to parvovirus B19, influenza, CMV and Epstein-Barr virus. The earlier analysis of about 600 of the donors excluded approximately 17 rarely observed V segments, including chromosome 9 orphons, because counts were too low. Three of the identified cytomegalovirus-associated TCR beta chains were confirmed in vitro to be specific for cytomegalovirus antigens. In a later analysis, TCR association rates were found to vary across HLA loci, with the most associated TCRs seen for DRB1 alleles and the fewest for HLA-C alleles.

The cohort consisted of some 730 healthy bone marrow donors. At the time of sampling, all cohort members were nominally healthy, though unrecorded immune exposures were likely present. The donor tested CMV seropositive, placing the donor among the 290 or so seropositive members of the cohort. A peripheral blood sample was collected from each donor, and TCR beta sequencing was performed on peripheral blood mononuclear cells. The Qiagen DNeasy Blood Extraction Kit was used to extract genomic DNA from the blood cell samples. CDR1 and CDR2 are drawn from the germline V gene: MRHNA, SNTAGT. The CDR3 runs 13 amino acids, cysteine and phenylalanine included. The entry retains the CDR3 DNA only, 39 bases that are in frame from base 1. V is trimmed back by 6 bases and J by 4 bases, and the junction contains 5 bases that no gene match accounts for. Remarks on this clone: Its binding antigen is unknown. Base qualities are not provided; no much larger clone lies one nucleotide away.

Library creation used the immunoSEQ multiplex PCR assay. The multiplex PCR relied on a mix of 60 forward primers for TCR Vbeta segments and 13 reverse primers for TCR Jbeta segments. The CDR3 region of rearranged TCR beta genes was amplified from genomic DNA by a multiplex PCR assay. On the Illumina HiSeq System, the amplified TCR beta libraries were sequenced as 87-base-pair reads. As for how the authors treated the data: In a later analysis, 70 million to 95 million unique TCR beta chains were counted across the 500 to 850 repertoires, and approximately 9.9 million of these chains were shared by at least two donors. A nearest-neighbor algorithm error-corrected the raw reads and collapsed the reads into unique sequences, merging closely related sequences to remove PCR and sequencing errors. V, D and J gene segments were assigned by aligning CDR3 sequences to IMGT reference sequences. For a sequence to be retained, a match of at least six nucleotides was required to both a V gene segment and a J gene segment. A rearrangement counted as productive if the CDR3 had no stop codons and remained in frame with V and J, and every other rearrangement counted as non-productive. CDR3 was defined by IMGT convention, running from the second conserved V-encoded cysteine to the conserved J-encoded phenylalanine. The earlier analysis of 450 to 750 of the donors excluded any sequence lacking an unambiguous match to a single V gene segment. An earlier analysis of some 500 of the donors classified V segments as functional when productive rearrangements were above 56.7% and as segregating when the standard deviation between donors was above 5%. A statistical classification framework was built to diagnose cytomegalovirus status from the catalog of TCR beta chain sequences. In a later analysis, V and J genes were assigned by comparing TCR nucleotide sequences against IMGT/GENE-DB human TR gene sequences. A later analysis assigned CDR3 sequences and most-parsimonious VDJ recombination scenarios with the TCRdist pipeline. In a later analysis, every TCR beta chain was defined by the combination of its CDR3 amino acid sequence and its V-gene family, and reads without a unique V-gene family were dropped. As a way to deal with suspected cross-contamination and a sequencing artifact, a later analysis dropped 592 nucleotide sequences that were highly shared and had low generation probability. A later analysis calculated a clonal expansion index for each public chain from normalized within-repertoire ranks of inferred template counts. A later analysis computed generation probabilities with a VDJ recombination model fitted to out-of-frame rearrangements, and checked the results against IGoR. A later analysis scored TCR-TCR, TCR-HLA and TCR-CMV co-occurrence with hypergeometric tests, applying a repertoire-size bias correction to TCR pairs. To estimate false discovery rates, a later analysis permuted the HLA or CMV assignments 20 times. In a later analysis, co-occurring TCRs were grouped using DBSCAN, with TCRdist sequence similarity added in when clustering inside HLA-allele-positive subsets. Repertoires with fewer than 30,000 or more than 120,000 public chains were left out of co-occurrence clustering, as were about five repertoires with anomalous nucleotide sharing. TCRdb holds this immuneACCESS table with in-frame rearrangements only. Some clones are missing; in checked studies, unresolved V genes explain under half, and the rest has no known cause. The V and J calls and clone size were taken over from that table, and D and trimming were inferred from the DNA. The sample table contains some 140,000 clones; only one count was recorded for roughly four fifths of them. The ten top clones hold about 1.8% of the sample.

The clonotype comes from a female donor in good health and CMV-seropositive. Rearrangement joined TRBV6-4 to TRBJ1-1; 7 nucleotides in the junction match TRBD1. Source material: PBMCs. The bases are TGTGCCAGCAGAGCGACAGGGTTCACTGAAGCTTTCTTT. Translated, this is CASRATGFTEAFF.